This TCR beta chain was observed in a study of blood T cell repertoires in COVID-19. The CDR3 runs 15 residues. Germline V gives CDR1 MNHEY, CDR2 SMNVEV (reference sequence). Between the trimmed V and J ends, which lost 4 bases and 2 bases, there was a span of 12 bases. Some clones are missing from TCRdb's copy, which holds only in-frame ones; the method was immunoSEQ multiplex PCR. This table has about 140,000 clones, approximately 79% appearing once. Sequenced sample: PBMCs or T cells enriched from blood (not recorded which). The gene calls are TRBV27 and TRBJ2-1; tentative D call: TRBD1 (5 bases). This sequence originates from a woman aged 50 to 65 who had recovered from COVID-19. The CDR3 region is CASSWGPAPYNEQFF. CDR3 nucleotide sequence: TGTGCCAGCAGTTGGGGCCCGGCTCCCTACAATGAGCAGTTCTTC.